This entry lists 18 T cell receptor beta chains sequenced from one sample in a study of patients and donors after allogeneic stem cell transplantation. Via MiXCR, TCRdb re-called the RT-PCR reads, giving one row per CDR3 protein. The table lists 150,000 to 200,000 distinct CDR3 sequences, 41% of them singletons. Sequenced: blood, either unsorted or a sorted T cell fraction (not recorded which). These receptors all come from a human donor who was either an allogeneic HSCT recipient or a stem cell or donor lymphocyte infusion donor (not recorded which). It is not recorded whose cells these are; they may come from a transplant donor.

The chain uses TRBV9 and TRBJ1-1; D call uncertain. The V end lost 0 bases, the J end lost 3 bases, and 6 bases lay between the germline ends. This CDR3 is built from 13 residues. Germline CDR1 and CDR2: SGDLS and YYNGEE. The CDR3 is CASSVGKYTEAFF. Here the CDR3 DNA reads TGTGCCAGCAGCGTAGGGAAATACACTGAAGCTTTCTTT. The full variable domain, completed using reference TRBV9 and TRBJ1-1, is DSGVTQTPKHLITATGQRVTLRCSPRSGDLSVYWYQQSLDQGLQFLIQYYNGEERAKGNILERFSAQQFPDLHSELNLSSLELGDSALYFCASSVGKYTEAFFGQGTRLTVV.

This clonotype was counted a few times. J is TRBJ2-7 and V is TRBV5-6, with D tentatively TRBD1 (5 bases). Between the trimmed V and J ends, which lost 4 bases and 3 bases, there was a span of 14 bases. The CDR3 length is 14 residues. Germline V gives CDR1 SGHDT, CDR2 YYEEEE. CDR3 region: CASSPYRQNYEQYF. The DNA of the CDR3 is TGTGCCAGCAGCCCTTACCGACAGAACTACGAGCAGTACTTC.

As DNA, the CDR3 is TGTGCCAGCAGCCCGACAGTAAATGAAAAACTGTTTTTT. Its protein is CASSPTVNEKLFF. J is TRBJ1-4 and V is TRBV7-2; possible D gene TRBD1, 5 bases. Germline V gene sequence: CDR1 SGHTA, CDR2 FQGNSA. The CDR3 runs 13 residues. With 5 bases removed from V and 5 bases from J, the gap between germline ends came to 9 bases.

V is TRBV6-2 or TRBV6-3 and J is TRBJ2-7; 12 positions match TRBD2. V was clipped by 4 bases and J by 3 bases; unmatched bases: 10. CDR3 length: 17 amino acids. Germline assignment: CDR1 MNHEY and CDR2 SVGEGT. CDR3 coding DNA: TGTGCCAGCAGTTTTACCCGACTAGCGGGAGTTCTCTACGAGCAGTACTTC. Its protein is CASSFTRLAGVLYEQYF.

The V gene is TRBV7-8, the J gene TRBJ1-2, with 8 bases matching TRBD1. CDR1 and CDR2 from the germline V gene are SGHVS and FQNEAQ. With 1 base clipped from V and 2 bases from J, the junction kept 3 bases outside the gene matches. The CDR3 consists of 15 residues. The CDR3 loop reads CASSLGRQGNYGYTF. CDR3 DNA sequence: TGTGCCAGCAGCTTAGGAAGACAGGGGAACTATGGCTACACCTTC. The full variable domain, its missing parts supplied by reference TRBV7-8 and TRBJ1-2, is GAGVSQSPRYKVAKRGQDVALRCDPISGHVSLFWYQQALGQGPEFLTYFQNEAQLDKSGLPSDRFFAERPEGSVSTLKIQRTQQEDSAVYLCASSLGRQGNYGYTFGSGTRLTVV.

The J gene is TRBJ1-1, the V gene TRBV27, with D tentatively TRBD1 (5 bases). The CDR3 totals 14 residues. Germline lookup yields CDR1 MNHEY and CDR2 SMNVEV (reference sequence). The V gene lost 7 bases and the J gene lost 5 bases, with 17 bases spanning the gap. CDR3 region: CASNSPGRETEAFF. The DNA for the CDR3 is TGTGCCAGCAATAGTCCAGGGCGGGAAACTGAAGCTTTCTTT.

This chain connects TRBV6-5 to TRBJ2-5; D is undetermined. The CDR3 runs to 14 residues. The germline CDR1 and CDR2 sequences are MNHEY and SVGAGI. Deletions cut 5 bases from V and 0 bases from J, with 10 bases between. CDR3 DNA: TGTGCCAGCAGTACGACCTTGTACCAAGAGACCCAGTACTTC. Protein product: CASSTTLYQETQYF.

This chain connects TRBV28 to TRBJ2-1; 8 bases line up with TRBD1. Germline loops: CDR1 MDHEN, CDR2 SYDVKM. The CDR3 totals 16 residues. V was clipped by 7 bases and J by 9 bases; unmatched bases: 17. CDR3 DNA sequence: TGTGCCAGCACTTTTTCCTGGACAGGGCCTGTCGGTGAGCAGTTCTTC. This gives the protein CASTFSWTGPVGEQFF.

This clonotype has just a few counts. The rearrangement links TRBV7-2 to TRBJ1-1; D unclear. Germline CDR1 and CDR2: SGHTA and FQGNSA. V was trimmed by 3 bases and J by 0 bases, leaving 8 bases between them. This CDR3 spans 14 amino acids. In DNA, the CDR3 is TGTGCCAGCAGCTTTGGATGGTTGAACACTGAAGCTTTCTTT. The encoded protein is CASSFGWLNTEAFF.

Only one count was recorded for this clonotype. The rearrangement joins TRBV7-2 to TRBJ1-4; D remains ambiguous. CDR3 length: 14 amino acids. V lost 3 bases and J lost 5, with 10 bases in between. Per the germline V gene, CDR1 is SGHTA and CDR2 is FQGNSA. DNA of the CDR3: TGTGCCAGCAGCTTCTCCAGCGGGAATGAAAAACTGTTTTTT. It encodes CASSFSSGNEKLFF.

This chain links TRBV5-6 with TRBJ1-6, with a weak D call TRBD1 (5 bases). Germline V gives CDR1 SGHDT, CDR2 YYEEEE. The CDR3 contains 16 residues. The V end lost 1 base, the J end lost 7 bases, and 15 bases lay between the germline ends. CDR3 nucleotide sequence: TGTGCCAGCAGCTTGACCGGGACGTTACGCAATTCACCCCTCCACTTT. Protein product: CASSLTGTLRNSPLHF.

This clonotype has more than one count but fewer than ten. V and J are TRBV30 and TRBJ1-1, with D possibly TRBD1 on 5 matching bases. The CDR3 sequence is 14 residues long. V lost 6 bases and J 3 bases, leaving 17 bases between the germline ends. Germline V gene sequence: CDR1 GTSNPN, CDR2 SVGIG (reference sequence). The CDR3 DNA reads as TGTGCCTGCCCCCGGGGCCCGGGGGACACTGAAGCTTTCTTT. Translating it yields CACPRGPGDTEAFF. Based on the CDR3 plus reference TRBV30 and TRBJ1-1, the full variable domain is SQTIHQWPATLVQPVGSPLSLECTVEGTSNPNLYWYRQAAGRGLQLLFYSVGIGQISSEVPQNLSASRPQDRQFILSSKKLLLSDSGFYLCACPRGPGDTEAFFGQGTRLTVV.

The CDR3 bases are TGTGCCAGCAGTTCACCTCTGGGACTCCTTGGGACCGGGGAGCTGTTTTTT. It yields the protein CASSSPLGLLGTGELFF. The V gene is TRBV28, the J gene TRBJ2-2, with D perhaps matching TRBD2 (6 bases). This CDR3 has 17 amino acids. V was pared by 4 bases and J by 5 bases, with 20 bases between. Germline-derived CDR1 and CDR2 are MDHEN and SYDVKM.

The genes are TRBV28 and TRBJ2-7; weak D call: TRBD1 (6 bases). Germline assignment: CDR1 MDHEN and CDR2 SYDVKM. The CDR3 is made up of 15 amino acids. V lost 5 bases to trimming and J lost 7 bases, with 21 bases between them. CDR3 sequence reads: CASSTIRQASREQYF. CDR3 sequence (DNA): TGTGCCAGCAGTACTATCCGACAGGCCTCCAGGGAGCAGTACTTC.

The chain is built from TRBV4-3 and TRBJ2-5; 9 positions agree with TRBD2. The CDR3 loop spans 15 amino acids. Per the germline V gene, CDR1 is LGHNA and CDR2 is YSLEER. V shed 3 bases, J shed 3 bases, and the junction held 5 bases outside the gene matches. The CDR3 nucleotides read TGCGCCAGCAGCCATTTAGCGGGAGCGGAAGAGACCCAGTACTTC. This sequence encodes CASSHLAGAEETQYF.

The J gene is TRBJ1-2, the V gene TRBV27; D perhaps matches TRBD1 (6 bases). The V end lost 3 bases, the J end lost 6 bases, and 17 bases lay between the germline ends. Germline loops: CDR1 MNHEY, CDR2 SMNVEV (reference sequence). The CDR3 runs to 15 residues. The CDR3 region is CASSFQDSPLNGYTF. The CDR3 bases are TGTGCCAGCAGTTTTCAGGACAGCCCCTTAAATGGCTACACCTTC.

The chain recombines TRBV27 with TRBJ1-6, with TRBD1 as a possible D gene (6 bases). CDR1 and CDR2 from the germline V gene are MNHEY and SMNVEV (reference sequence). The CDR3 sequence is 13 residues long. V lost 9 bases to trimming and J lost 7 bases, with 13 bases between them. The CDR3 loop reads CARHRVNNSPLHF. The CDR3 DNA reads as TGTGCCAGACACAGGGTGAACAATTCACCCCTCCACTTT.

The rearrangement uses TRBV4-1 and TRBJ2-1; D gene uncertain. Germline loops: CDR1 MGHRA, CDR2 YSYEKL. The CDR3 length is 16 residues. Trimming took 0 bases from V and 1 from J, leaving 10 bases between them. The CDR3 coding sequence is TGCGCCAGCAGCCAAGAGTTCAGTTCTTCCTACAATGAGCAGTTCTTC. It is translated as CASSQEFSSSYNEQFF.